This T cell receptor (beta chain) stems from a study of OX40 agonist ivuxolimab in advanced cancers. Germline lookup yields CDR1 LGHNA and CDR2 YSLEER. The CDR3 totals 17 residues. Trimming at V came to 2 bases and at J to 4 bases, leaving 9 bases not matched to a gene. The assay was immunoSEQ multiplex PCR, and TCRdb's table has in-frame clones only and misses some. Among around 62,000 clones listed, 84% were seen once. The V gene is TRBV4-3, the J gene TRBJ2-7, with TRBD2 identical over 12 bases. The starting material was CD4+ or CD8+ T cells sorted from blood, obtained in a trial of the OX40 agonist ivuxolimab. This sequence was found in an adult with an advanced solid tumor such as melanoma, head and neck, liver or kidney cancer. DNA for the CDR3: TGCGCCAGCAGCCAAACAAACGGACTAGCGGGAAAGTACGAGCAGTACTTC. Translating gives CASSQTNGLAGKYEQYF.